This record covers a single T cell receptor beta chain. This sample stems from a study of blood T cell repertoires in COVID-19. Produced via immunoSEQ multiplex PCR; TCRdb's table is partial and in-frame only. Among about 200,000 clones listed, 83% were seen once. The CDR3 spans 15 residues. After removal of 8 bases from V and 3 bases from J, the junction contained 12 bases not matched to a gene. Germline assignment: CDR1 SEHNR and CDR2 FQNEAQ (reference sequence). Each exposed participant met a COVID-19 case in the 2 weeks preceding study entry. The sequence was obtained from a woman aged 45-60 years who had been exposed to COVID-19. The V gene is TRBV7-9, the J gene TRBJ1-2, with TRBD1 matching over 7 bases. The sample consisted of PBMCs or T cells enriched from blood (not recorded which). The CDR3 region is CASGPGRGYDYGYTF. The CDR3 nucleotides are TGTGCCAGCGGACCTGGCAGGGGGTATGACTATGGCTACACCTTC. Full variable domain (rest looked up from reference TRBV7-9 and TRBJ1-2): DTGVSQNPRHKITKRGQNVTFRCDPISEHNRLYWYRQTLGQGPEFLTYFQNEAQLEKSRLLSDRFSAERPKGSFSTLEIQRTEQGDSAMYLCASGPGRGYDYGYTFGSGTRLTVV.